This TCR beta chain came from a study of cytotoxic CD8 clonotypes in ibrutinib-treated CLL. Generated by immunoSEQ multiplex PCR, the TCRdb table keeps only in-frame clones and is missing some. Of about 14,000 clones listed, 70% were seen once; the top ten hold roughly 5.5%. Germline CDR1 is KGHSH and CDR2 is LQKENI. The CDR3 length is 16 residues. The V gene end was trimmed by 3 bases and the J gene end by 6 bases; junction bases not matched to a gene: 7. The sample here was PBMCs, taken before ibrutinib treatment. The source of this sequence is a human donor with chronic lymphocytic leukemia. This rearrangement joins TRBV18 to TRBJ2-7, with 14 bases that match TRBD2. CDR3 sequence reads: CASSPRLAGGPGEQYF. Written as DNA, the CDR3 is TGTGCCAGCTCACCCCGACTAGCGGGAGGGCCGGGCGAGCAGTACTTC.